The 22 T cell receptor beta chains in this list originate from one sample, sequenced in a study of blood T cell repertoires in COVID-19 (dated by TCRdb to the early 2020s). The library was built by means of the immunoSEQ multiplex PCR assay. TCRdb stores this immuneACCESS table with in-frame sequences only. Part of the clones is absent; in the studies checked, under half of the shortfall reflects unresolved V genes, and no reason is known for the rest. This sample comprises over 60,000 clones, more than 75% of them detected only once. The ten largest clonotypes hold roughly 13% of the sample. The specimen was peripheral blood. The receptors were gathered from a woman aged 55-75 years with acute or convalescent COVID-19.

The V call is TRBV9, the J call TRBJ2-6; a possible D gene is TRBD1 (5 bases). This CDR3 region has 16 residues. Trimming pared 4 bases from V and 1 base from J, leaving 12 bases between. CDR1 SGDLS and CDR2 YYNGEE come from the germline V gene. The CDR3 DNA reads as TGTGCCAGCAGCCCCGTCAGGGCATCTGGGGCCAACGTCCTGACTTTC. As protein: CASSPVRASGANVLTF.

The CDR3 spells CASSPLDSQPQHF. CDR3 DNA sequence: TGTGCCAGCAGTCCGCTCGACAGTCAGCCCCAGCATTTT. The gene calls are TRBV12-3 or TRBV12-4 and TRBJ1-5; the D gene is possibly TRBD1 (5 bases). This CDR3 spans 13 amino acids. Trimming stripped 5 bases from V and 6 bases from J, with 11 bases between.

The rearrangement uses TRBV18 and TRBJ1-1, with 9 positions matching TRBD1. J was trimmed by 0 bases and V by 4 bases; bases with no gene match: 12. This CDR3 comprises 18 residues. The germline V gene has CDR1 KGHSH and CDR2 LQKENI. In nucleotides, the CDR3 is TGTGCCAGCTCACAATTACGAACAGGGGGCCACATGAACACTGAAGCTTTCTTT. This gives the protein CASSQLRTGGHMNTEAFF.

The table lists this clone with many counts. The V gene is TRBV5-1, the J gene TRBJ1-6; tentative D call: TRBD1 (6 bases). V was pared by 5 bases and J by 0 bases, with 9 bases between. CDR3 length: 15 residues. Per the germline V gene, CDR1 is SGHRS and CDR2 is YFSETQ. The DNA of the CDR3 is TGCGCCAGCAGGATGGACAGCTCCTATAATTCACCCCTCCACTTT. It yields the protein CASRMDSSYNSPLHF. Looking up the rest from reference TRBV5-1 and TRBJ1-6 gives the full variable domain: KAGVTQTPRYLIKTRGQQVTLSCSPISGHRSVSWYQQTPGQGLQFLFEYFSETQRNKGNFPGRFSGRQFSNSRSEMNVSTLELGDSALYLCASRMDSSYNSPLHFGNGTRLTVT.

This clone came up once. The chain is built from TRBV7-9 and TRBJ1-2; D is perhaps TRBD1 (5 bases). Per the germline V gene, CDR1 is SEHNR and CDR2 is FQNEAQ (reference sequence). The CDR3 is made up of 16 amino acids. Deletions cut 5 bases from V and 3 bases from J, with 19 bases between. This CDR3 reads CASSPSGEGAYYGYTF. The CDR3 nucleotides read TGTGCCAGCAGCCCCAGCGGGGAAGGGGCTTACTATGGCTACACCTTC.

This clone was observed a few times. This chain links TRBV27 with TRBJ2-2; unclear D gene. Deletions cut 1 base from V and 1 base from J, with 4 bases between. CDR3 length: 14 residues. Germline V gene sequence: CDR1 MNHEY, CDR2 SMNVEV (reference sequence). CDR3 loop: CASSLFRNTGELFF. The CDR3 nucleotides read TGTGCCAGCAGTTTATTCCGGAACACCGGGGAGCTGTTTTTT.

The J gene is TRBJ1-4, the V gene TRBV27, with D uncertain. This CDR3 has 17 residues. Germline V gene data show CDR1 as MNHEY and CDR2 as SMNVEV (reference sequence). Trimming stripped 3 bases from V and 4 bases from J, with 18 bases between. The CDR3 protein is CASSFISANGINEKLFF. DNA for the CDR3: TGTGCCAGCAGTTTTATTTCTGCGAACGGGATTAATGAAAAACTGTTTTTT.

CDR3 bases: TGTGCCAGCAGTTACCCGACTACAGATACGCAGTATTTT. Its protein is CASSYPTTDTQYF. The chain joins TRBV6-5 to TRBJ2-3; no clear D. V gave up 2 bases and J gave up 3 bases, with 6 bases separating them. CDR1 and CDR2 (germline): MNHEY, SVGAGI. The CDR3 contains 13 residues.

The chain is built from TRBV6-5 and TRBJ2-1; 11 positions match TRBD2. Germline V lookup: CDR1 MNHEY, CDR2 SVGAGI. The CDR3 sequence is 15 residues long. V lost 6 bases to trimming and J lost 4 bases; unmatched junction nucleotides: 5. CDR3 coding DNA: TGTGCCAGCAGGATGGGACTAGCGGATTACAATGAGCAGTTCTTC. It yields the protein CASRMGLADYNEQFF.

V usage is TRBV7-8 and J usage is TRBJ1-1; TRBD1 aligns across 8 bases. J lost 1 base, V lost 8 bases, and 12 bases had no gene match. There are 16 residues in the CDR3. Germline lookup yields CDR1 SGHVS and CDR2 FQNEAQ. The CDR3 nucleotides read TGTGCCAGCGGCCCTTCAGGGGGCAGGTCGAACACTGAAGCTTTCTTT. It codes for CASGPSGGRSNTEAFF. The whole variable domain, filled in from reference TRBV7-8 and TRBJ1-1, reads GAGVSQSPRYKVAKRGQDVALRCDPISGHVSLFWYQQALGQGPEFLTYFQNEAQLDKSGLPSDRFFAERPEGSVSTLKIQRTQQEDSAVYLCASGPSGGRSNTEAFFGQGTRLTVV.

The chain employs TRBV6-5 and TRBJ2-2; 7 nucleotides agree with TRBD2. The V gene's germline CDR1 is MNHEY and CDR2 SVGAGI. There are 14 residues in the CDR3. J was trimmed by 2 bases and V by 11 bases; bases with no gene match: 8. As DNA, the CDR3 is TGTGCCGCCCGGGGGGAGGGTAACACCGGGGAGCTGTTTTTT. It is translated as CAARGEGNTGELFF.

The chain's CDR3 is CASSQGQLVNTEAFF. As DNA, the CDR3 is TGCGCCAGCAGCCAAGGACAGTTGGTTAACACTGAAGCTTTCTTT. The gene calls are TRBV5-1 and TRBJ1-1; possibly TRBD1 for D (6 bases). The CDR3 has 15 amino acids. Looked up from germline, CDR1 is SGHRS and CDR2 is YFSETQ. V was clipped by 4 bases and J by 2 bases, with 15 bases between them.

V gene TRBV11-3 combines with J gene TRBJ2-1; possible D gene TRBD1, 7 bases. The CDR3 runs 16 residues. V was pared by 0 bases and J by 5 bases, with 14 bases between. Germline values: CDR1 SGHNT, CDR2 YENEEA. The CDR3 nucleotides read TGTGCCAGCAGCTTAGATCGCCAGGGGGGACACAATGAGCAGTTCTTC. This codes for CASSLDRQGGHNEQFF.

The chain employs TRBV5-1 and TRBJ2-5, with 8 bases aligning to TRBD1. V shed 1 base, J shed 5 bases, and the junction held 7 bases outside the gene matches. There are 15 residues in the CDR3. Germline-derived CDR1 and CDR2 are SGHRS and YFSETQ. The CDR3 coding sequence is TGCGCCAGCAGCTTGTCCGGACAGGGTAGCGAGACCCAGTACTTC. This gives the protein CASSLSGQGSETQYF.

V is TRBV28 and J is TRBJ2-3; tentatively, D is TRBD2 (6 bases). The CDR3 totals 13 residues. Germline values: CDR1 MDHEN, CDR2 SYDVKM. V was pared by 10 bases and J by 1 base, with 12 bases between. CDR3 protein: CATDLAGTDTQYF. CDR3 sequence (DNA): TGTGCCACCGACTTAGCGGGCACAGATACGCAGTATTTT.

The gene calls are TRBV5-1 and TRBJ2-3; 7 bases agree with TRBD2. CDR1 and CDR2 (germline): SGHRS, YFSETQ. The V segment lost 1 base and the J segment 0 bases; nucleotides outside the gene matches: 2. The CDR3 consists of 15 residues. The CDR3 region is CASSLSSGSTDTQYF. The CDR3 bases are TGCGCCAGCAGCTTGAGTAGCGGGAGCACAGATACGCAGTATTTT.

The chain joins TRBV7-2 to TRBJ2-1; 9 positions match TRBD2. CDR1 and CDR2 from the germline V gene are SGHTA and FQGNSA. This CDR3 spans 15 amino acids. The V segment lost 0 bases and the J segment 5 bases; nucleotides outside the gene matches: 2. CDR3 in DNA: TGTGCCAGCAGCTTAGCGACTAGCGGACACAATGAGCAGTTCTTC. As protein: CASSLATSGHNEQFF.

The J gene is TRBJ2-7, the V gene TRBV28; TRBD1 aligns across 10 bases. Trimming cost V 5 bases and J 2 bases; bases outside gene matches: 9. The length of the CDR3 is 16 residues. Looked up from germline, CDR1 is MDHEN and CDR2 is SYDVKM. The CDR3 DNA is TGTGCCAGCAGTCGACGACAGGGGGCAGGGACCTACGAGCAGTACTTC. Translation gives CASSRRQGAGTYEQYF.

This chain uses TRBV11-2 with TRBJ1-2; 7 nucleotides line up with TRBD1. CDR1 is SGHAT and CDR2 is FQNNGV in the germline V gene. V trimming: 5 bases; J trimming: 1 base; junction bases outside the gene matches: 13. The CDR3 covers 17 residues. CDR3 nucleotide sequence: TGTGCCAGCAGCCCCATTTCCGGGACAGTGCGTAACTATGGCTACACCTTC. It specifies CASSPISGTVRNYGYTF.

This rearrangement joins TRBV18 to TRBJ2-7, with D perhaps TRBD1 (7 bases). Between the trimmed V and J ends, which lost 6 bases and 7 bases, there was a span of 25 bases. This CDR3 region has 16 residues. CDR1 KGHSH and CDR2 LQKENI come from the germline V gene. The CDR3 DNA sequence: TGTGCCAGCTCCCCGGGCGAGACAGGGAGGCTGCGGGAGCAGTACTTC. This translates into CASSPGETGRLREQYF.

J is TRBJ1-2 and V is TRBV5-6, with unresolved D. CDR1 SGHDT and CDR2 YYEEEE come from the germline V gene. This CDR3 has 14 amino acids. Trimming left V 1 base short and J 9 bases short, with 16 bases between. The CDR3: CASSLSQALFRYTF. In DNA form, the CDR3 reads TGTGCCAGCAGCTTGAGCCAGGCTCTTTTTCGCTACACCTTC.

The CDR3 sequence: CATSRGQRGALDTQYF. The CDR3 coding sequence is TGTGCCACCAGCAGAGGGCAGCGGGGGGCCCTGGATACGCAGTATTTT. The V and J genes are TRBV15 and TRBJ2-3; 9 nucleotides agree with TRBD2. Losses at the gene ends were 1 base for V and 6 bases for J; bases not matched to a gene: 8. This CDR3 has 16 residues. Germline V gene data show CDR1 as LNHNV and CDR2 as YYDKDF (reference sequence).